This T cell receptor (beta chain) was recorded in a study of T cell changes during pregnancy in multiple sclerosis. Here immunoSEQ multiplex PCR was the method, and the copy in TCRdb shows in-frame clones only, minus some. The sample includes 20,000 to 25,000 clones, roughly 86% of them seen just once. In germline, CDR1 is LNHNV, CDR2 YYDKDF (reference sequence). V was pared by 4 bases and J by 1 base, with 7 bases between. This CDR3 contains 14 residues. The sequence was obtained from a female donor in good health, enrolled as a control in a pregnancy study. The sequencing used CD8+ T cells from peripheral blood mononuclear cells, collected in the first trimester of pregnancy. This chain links TRBV15 with TRBJ2-2; tentative D call: TRBD1 (5 bases). The CDR3 sequence is CATSITGNTGELFF. CDR3 coding DNA: TGTGCCACCAGCATAACAGGGAACACCGGGGAGCTGTTTTTT.